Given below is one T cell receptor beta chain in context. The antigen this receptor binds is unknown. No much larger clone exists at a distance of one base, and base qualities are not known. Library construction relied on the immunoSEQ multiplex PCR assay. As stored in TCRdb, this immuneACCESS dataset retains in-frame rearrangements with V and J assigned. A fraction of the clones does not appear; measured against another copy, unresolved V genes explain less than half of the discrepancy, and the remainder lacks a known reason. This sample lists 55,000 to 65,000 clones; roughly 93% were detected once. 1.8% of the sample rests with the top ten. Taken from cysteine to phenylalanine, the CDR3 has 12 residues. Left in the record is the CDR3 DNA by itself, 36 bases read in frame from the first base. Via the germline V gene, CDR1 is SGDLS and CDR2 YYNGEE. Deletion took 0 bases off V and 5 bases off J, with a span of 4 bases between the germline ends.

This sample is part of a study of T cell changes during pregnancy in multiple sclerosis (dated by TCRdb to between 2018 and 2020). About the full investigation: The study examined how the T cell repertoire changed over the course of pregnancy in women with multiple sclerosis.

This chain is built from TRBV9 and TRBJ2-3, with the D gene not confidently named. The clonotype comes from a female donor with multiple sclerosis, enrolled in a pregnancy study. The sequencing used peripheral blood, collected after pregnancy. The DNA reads TGTGCCAGCAGCGTAGACAGAGATACGCAGTATTTT. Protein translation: CASSVDRDTQYF. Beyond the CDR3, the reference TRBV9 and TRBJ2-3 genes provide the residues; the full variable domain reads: DSGVTQTPKHLITATGQRVTLRCSPRSGDLSVYWYQQSLDQGLQFLIQYYNGEERAKGNILERFSAQQFPDLHSELNLSSLELGDSALYFCASSVDRDTQYFGPGTRLTVL.